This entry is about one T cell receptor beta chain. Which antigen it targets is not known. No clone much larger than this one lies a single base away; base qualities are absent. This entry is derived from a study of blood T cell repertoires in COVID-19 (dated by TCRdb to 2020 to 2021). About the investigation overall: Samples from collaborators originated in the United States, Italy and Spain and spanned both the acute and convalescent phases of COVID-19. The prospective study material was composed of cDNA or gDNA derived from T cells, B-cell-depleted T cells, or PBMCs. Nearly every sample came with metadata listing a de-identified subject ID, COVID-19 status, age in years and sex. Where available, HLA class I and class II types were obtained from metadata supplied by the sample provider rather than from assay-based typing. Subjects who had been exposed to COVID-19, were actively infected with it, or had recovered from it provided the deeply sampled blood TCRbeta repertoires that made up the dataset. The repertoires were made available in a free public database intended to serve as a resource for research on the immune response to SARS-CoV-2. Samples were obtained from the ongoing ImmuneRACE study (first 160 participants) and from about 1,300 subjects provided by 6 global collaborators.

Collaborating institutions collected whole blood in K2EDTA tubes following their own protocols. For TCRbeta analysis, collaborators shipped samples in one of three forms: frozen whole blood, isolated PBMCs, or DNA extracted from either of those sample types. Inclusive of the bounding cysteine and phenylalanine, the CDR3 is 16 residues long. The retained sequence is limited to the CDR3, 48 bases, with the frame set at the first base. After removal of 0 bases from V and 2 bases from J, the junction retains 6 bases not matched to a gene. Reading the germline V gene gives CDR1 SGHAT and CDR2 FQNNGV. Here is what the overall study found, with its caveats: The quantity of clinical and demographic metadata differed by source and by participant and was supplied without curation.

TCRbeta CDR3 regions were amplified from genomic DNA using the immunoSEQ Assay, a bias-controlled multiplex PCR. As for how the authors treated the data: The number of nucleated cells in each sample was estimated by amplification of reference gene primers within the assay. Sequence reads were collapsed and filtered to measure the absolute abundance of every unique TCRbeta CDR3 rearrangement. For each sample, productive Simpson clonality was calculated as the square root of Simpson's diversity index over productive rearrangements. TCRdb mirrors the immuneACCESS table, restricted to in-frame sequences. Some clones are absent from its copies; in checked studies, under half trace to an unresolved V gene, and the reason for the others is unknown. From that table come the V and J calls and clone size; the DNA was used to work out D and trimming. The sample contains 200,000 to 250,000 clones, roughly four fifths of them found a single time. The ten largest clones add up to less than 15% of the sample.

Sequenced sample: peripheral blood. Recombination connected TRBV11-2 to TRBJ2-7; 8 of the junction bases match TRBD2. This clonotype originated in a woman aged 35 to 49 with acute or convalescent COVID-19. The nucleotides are TGTGCCAGCAGCTTAGAGACAACAGCGGGGGCCTACGAGCAGTACTTC. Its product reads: CASSLETTAGAYEQYF.